This entry features one TCR beta chain sequence. The data stem from a study of blood T cell repertoires in COVID-19. CDR3 size: 15 residues. Germline CDR1 is SGHNT and CDR2 is YYREEE (reference sequence). Unmatched junction bases numbered 2, after V lost 4 bases and J lost 0 bases. Libraries were prepared by immunoSEQ multiplex PCR; TCRdb keeps only in-frame clonotypes and omits some of them. The repertoire holds around 80,000 clones, 85% to 90% seen once, with approximately 8% in the top ten. The rearrangement joins TRBV5-4 to TRBJ2-1, with 9 bases matching TRBD2. The specimen sequenced was peripheral blood. The receptor was derived from a man older than 75 with active or convalescent COVID-19. The CDR3 is CASSKTSGSYNEQFF. CDR3 sequence (DNA): TGTGCCAGCAGCAAGACTAGCGGCTCCTACAATGAGCAGTTCTTC.